This T cell receptor beta chain was sequenced for a study of identical twins. For this clonotype: Its antigen is unidentified.

Broader study findings: Among monozygotic twins, out-of-frame TCR alpha sharing exceeded what models predicted.

With no exceptions, donors were healthy Caucasians. Germline CDR1 is DFQATT and CDR2 is SNEGSKA (reference sequence). The CDR3 consists of 15 residues. V was pared by 7 bases and J by 1 base, with 19 bases between. Template switching created a universal primer site, and the cDNA included unique molecular identifiers. Each CDR3 protein is one row after TCRdb ran MiXCR on the 5' RACE reads. The sample holds over 200,000 distinct CDR3 sequences, approximately 9% seen once. The chain recombines TRBV20-1 with TRBJ2-5; a possible D gene is TRBD2 (6 bases). The source material was memory (CD45RO+) T cells sorted from blood. This clonotype was obtained from a woman under 30 in good health. CDR3 amino acids: CSEDTSGLPQETQYF. DNA of the CDR3: TGCAGTGAAGATACCAGCGGGCTTCCCCAAGAGACCCAGTACTTC.